Detailed here is one T cell receptor (beta chain). Its target antigen remains unknown. Per-nucleotide qualities are absent, and no much larger clonotype sits a single base away. The sample originates from a study of blood T cell repertoires in COVID-19 (dated by TCRdb to the early 2020s). Regarding the complete study: The collaborator samples originated in the United States, Italy and Spain and spanned the acute and convalescent phases of COVID-19. The repertoires were released in a freely available public database intended as a resource for research on the immune response to SARS-CoV-2. A de-identified subject ID, COVID-19 status, age in years and sex were almost always included in the sample metadata. Samples were obtained from the ongoing ImmuneRACE study (first 160 participants) and from roughly 1,300 subjects provided by 6 global collaborators. Where available, HLA class I and class II types were obtained from metadata supplied by the sample provider rather than from assay-based typing. The material from the prospective study consisted of cDNA or gDNA derived from T cells, B-cell-depleted T cells, or PBMCs. Subjects who had been exposed to COVID-19, were actively infected with it, or had recovered from it provided the deeply sampled blood TCRbeta repertoires that made up the dataset.

Whole blood was collected in K2EDTA tubes by collaborating institutions according to the institutions' own protocols. Collaborator samples were shipped for TCRbeta analysis as frozen whole blood, isolated PBMCs, or DNA extracted from either sample type. The CDR3 covers 14 residues, taking in both the cysteine and the phenylalanine. Of all the DNA, just the CDR3 is kept, 42 bases in frame from base 1. The V and J ends are trimmed by 3 bases and 3 bases, leaving 12 bases between them. The germline V gene (reference sequence) sets CDR1 to SGHKS and CDR2 to YYEKEE. What the work shows at the level of the full study, not this receptor alone: The amount of clinical and demographic metadata varied by source and participant and was provided uncurated.

The immunoSEQ Assay, a bias-controlled multiplex PCR, was used to amplify TCRbeta CDR3 regions from genomic DNA. On the study's bioinformatics: The number of nucleated cells in each sample was estimated by amplification of reference gene primers within the assay. To quantify the absolute abundance of each unique TCRbeta CDR3 rearrangement, sequence reads were collapsed and filtered. For each sample, productive Simpson clonality was calculated as the square root of Simpson's diversity index over productive rearrangements. The table was pulled from immuneACCESS by TCRdb, which kept in-frame rearrangements only. Such tables lose some clones; where checked, under half of the loss comes from unresolved V genes, and the rest has no known cause. V and J calls plus clone size are reproduced from that table; the DNA served to infer D and trimming. The sample table contains about 7,500 clones; only one count was recorded for around nine tenths of them. Around 9% of the sample is in the top ten clones.

The receptor was isolated from a human donor in a cohort sampled during active COVID-19. Sequenced: peripheral blood. The chain is encoded by TRBV5-5 joined to TRBJ2-5; a weak D assignment points to TRBD2 (6 bases agree). This receptor carries the CDR3 CASSYRPGEETQYF. In nucleotide form, the sequence is TGTGCCAGCAGCTACCGACCGGGGGAAGAGACCCAGTACTTC.